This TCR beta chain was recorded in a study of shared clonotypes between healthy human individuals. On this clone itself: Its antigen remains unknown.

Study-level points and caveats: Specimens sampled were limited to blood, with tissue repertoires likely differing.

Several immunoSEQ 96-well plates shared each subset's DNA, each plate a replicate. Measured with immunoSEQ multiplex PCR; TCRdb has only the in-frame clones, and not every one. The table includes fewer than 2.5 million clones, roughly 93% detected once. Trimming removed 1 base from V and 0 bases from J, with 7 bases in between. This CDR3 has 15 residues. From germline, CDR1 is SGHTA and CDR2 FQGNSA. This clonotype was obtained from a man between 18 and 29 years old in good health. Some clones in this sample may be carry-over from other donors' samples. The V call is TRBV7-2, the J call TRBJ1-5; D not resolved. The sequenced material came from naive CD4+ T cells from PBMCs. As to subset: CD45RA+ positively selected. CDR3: CASSLGWDSNQPQHF. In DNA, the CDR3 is TGTGCCAGCAGCTTAGGATGGGATAGCAATCAGCCCCAGCATTTT.